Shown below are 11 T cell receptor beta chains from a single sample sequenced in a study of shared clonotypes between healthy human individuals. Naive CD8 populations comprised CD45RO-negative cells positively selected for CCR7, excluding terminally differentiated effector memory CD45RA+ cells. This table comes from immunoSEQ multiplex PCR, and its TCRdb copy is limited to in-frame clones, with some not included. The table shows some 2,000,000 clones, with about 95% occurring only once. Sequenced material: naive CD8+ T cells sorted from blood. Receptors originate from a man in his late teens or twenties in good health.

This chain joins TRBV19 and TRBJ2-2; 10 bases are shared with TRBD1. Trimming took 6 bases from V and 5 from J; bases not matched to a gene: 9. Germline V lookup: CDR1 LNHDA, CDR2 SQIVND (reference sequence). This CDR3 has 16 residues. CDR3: CASSVLPGQGTGELFF. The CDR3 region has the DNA TGTGCCAGTAGCGTCCTCCCGGGACAGGGGACCGGGGAGCTGTTTTTT.

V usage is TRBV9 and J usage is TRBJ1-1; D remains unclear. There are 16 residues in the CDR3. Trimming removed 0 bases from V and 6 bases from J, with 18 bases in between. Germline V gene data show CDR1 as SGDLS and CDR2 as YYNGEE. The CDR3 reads CASSVGDTKPNPEAFF. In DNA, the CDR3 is TGTGCCAGCAGCGTAGGAGATACCAAACCCAATCCTGAAGCTTTCTTT.

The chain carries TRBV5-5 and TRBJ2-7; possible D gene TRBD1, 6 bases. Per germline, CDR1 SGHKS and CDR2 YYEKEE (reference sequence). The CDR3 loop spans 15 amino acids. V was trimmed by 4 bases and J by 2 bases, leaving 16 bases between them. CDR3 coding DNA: TGTGCCAGCAGCGTAGTACCCGGGACAACCTACGAGCAGTACTTC. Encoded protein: CASSVVPGTTYEQYF.

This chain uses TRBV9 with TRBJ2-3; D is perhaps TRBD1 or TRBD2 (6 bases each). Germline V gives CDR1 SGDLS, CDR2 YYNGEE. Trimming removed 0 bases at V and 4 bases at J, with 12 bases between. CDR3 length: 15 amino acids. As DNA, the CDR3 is TGTGCCAGCAGCGTAGTTCCGGGGGCCGCAGATACGCAGTATTTT. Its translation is CASSVVPGAADTQYF.

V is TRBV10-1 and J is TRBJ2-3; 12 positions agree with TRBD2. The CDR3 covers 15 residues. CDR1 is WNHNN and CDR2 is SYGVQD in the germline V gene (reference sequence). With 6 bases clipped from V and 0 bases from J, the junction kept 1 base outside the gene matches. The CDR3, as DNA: TGCGCCAGCAGCGGGACTAGCGGGAGCACAGATACGCAGTATTTT. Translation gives CASSGTSGSTDTQYF.

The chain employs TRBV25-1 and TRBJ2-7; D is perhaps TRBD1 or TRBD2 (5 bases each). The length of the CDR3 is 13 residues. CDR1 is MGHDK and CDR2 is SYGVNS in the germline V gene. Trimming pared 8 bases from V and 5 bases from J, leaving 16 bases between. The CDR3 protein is CASSGRQSDEQYF. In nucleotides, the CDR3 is TGTGCCAGCTCGGGACGCCAGAGCGACGAGCAGTACTTC.

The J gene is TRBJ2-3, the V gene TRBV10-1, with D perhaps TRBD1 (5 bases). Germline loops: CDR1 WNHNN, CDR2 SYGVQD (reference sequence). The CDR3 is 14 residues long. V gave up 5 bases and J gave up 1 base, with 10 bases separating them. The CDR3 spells CASSSGQGTDTQYF. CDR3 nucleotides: TGCGCCAGCAGTTCCGGACAAGGCACAGATACGCAGTATTTT.

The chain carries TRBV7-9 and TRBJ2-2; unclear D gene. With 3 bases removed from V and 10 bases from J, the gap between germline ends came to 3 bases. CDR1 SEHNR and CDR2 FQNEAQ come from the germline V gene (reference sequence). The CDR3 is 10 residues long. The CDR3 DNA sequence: TGTGCCAGCAGCTTGTCGGAGCTGTTTTTT. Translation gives CASSLSELFF.

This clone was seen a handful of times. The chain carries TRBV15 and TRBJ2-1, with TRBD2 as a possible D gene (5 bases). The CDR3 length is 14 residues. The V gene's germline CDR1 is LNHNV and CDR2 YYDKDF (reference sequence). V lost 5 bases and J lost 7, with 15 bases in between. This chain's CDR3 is CATSSEGPSNEQFF. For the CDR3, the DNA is TGTGCCACCAGCTCCGAGGGCCCCTCGAATGAGCAGTTCTTC.

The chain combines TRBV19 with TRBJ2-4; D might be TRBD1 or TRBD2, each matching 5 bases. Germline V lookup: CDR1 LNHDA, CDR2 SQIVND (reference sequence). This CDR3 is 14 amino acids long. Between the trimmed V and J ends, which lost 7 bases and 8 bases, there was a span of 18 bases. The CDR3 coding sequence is TGTGCCAGTAAGCCTTTCTCTGGGGGTTACATTCAGTACTTC. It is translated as CASKPFSGGYIQYF.

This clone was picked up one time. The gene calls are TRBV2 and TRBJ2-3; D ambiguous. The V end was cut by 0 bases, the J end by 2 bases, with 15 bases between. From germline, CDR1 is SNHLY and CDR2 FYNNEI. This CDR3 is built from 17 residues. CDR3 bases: TGTGCCAGCAGTGAAGCAAACTGGGTTTTAGACACAGATACGCAGTATTTT. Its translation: CASSEANWVLDTDTQYF. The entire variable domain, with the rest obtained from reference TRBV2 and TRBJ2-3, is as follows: EPEVTQTPSHQVTQMGQEVILRCVPISNHLYFYWYRQILGQKVEFLVSFYNNEISEKSEIFDDQFSVERPDGSNFTLKIRSTKLEDSAMYFCASSEANWVLDTDTQYFGPGTRLTVL.